Listed below are T cell receptor beta chains from one sample, sequenced in a study of T cell repertoires in cytomegalovirus infection. TCRdb used MiXCR to reprocess the reads, holding one entry per CDR3 protein. Here the sample spans 150,000 to 200,000 distinct CDR3 sequences, under 15% being singletons. The material sequenced was PBMCs. Receptors originate from a human donor in good health (CMV status not recorded). Some clones in this sample may be carry-over from other donors' samples. The CDR3 runs from the conserved cysteine through the conserved F or W. A D gene is named only where the DNA matches it firmly. Clone size is stated in some rows and not others, as once, few, many or a class when expanded.

clone_size	v_call	d_call	j_call	cdr3_nt	cdr3_aa
few	TRBV19	.	TRBJ2-3	TGTGCCAGTATGGGCCCCGGGTTTCATACGCAGTATTTT	CASMGPGFHTQYF
.	TRBV7-6	.	TRBJ2-1	TGTGCCAGCAGCCTCTCCGGGGGTGGGAATGAGCAGTTCTTC	CASSLSGGGNEQFF
many	TRBV28	.	TRBJ2-5	TGTGCCAGCAGTTGCGCAGTCCAAGAGACCCAGTACTTC	CASSCAVQETQYF
.	TRBV29-1	TRBD1	TRBJ1-2	TGCAGCGTTGCCCCCGGGTCAGGGGGCGGCTATGGCTACACCTTC	CSVAPGSGGGYGYTF
.	TRBV15	TRBD1	TRBJ2-7	TGTGCCACCAGCAGAGATAACGGACAGGGGATCCACGAGCAGTACTTC	CATSRDNGQGIHEQYF
few	TRBV7-9	.	TRBJ1-4	TGTGCCAGCGCCAAGGGGCAGGATAATGAAAAACTGTTTTTT	CASAKGQDNEKLFF
few	TRBV7-9	.	TRBJ1-5	TGTGCCAGCTCAAGCGAGACCAGCAATCAGCCCCAGCATTTT	CASSSETSNQPQHF
.	TRBV6-6	.	TRBJ2-7	TGTGCCAGCAGTTACTCGGCAGGGTACTACGAGCAGTACTTC	CASSYSAGYYEQYF
.	TRBV7-9	.	TRBJ1-1	TGTGCCAGCAGCCCGGGGGGAGAAGCTTTCTTT	CASSPGGEAFF
medium-sized	TRBV7-9	.	TRBJ1-1	TGTGCCAGCAGCTATGTGGCAGGGAACACTGAAGCTTTCTTT	CASSYVAGNTEAFF
.	TRBV29-1	TRBD2	TRBJ2-5	TGCAGCGTTGAGACGACTAGCCCGGGGGGCCAGTACTTC	CSVETTSPGGQYF
.	TRBV29-1	.	TRBJ1-4	TGCAGCGTTGAAGTGGGACGGAGTAATGAAAAACTGTTTTTT	CSVEVGRSNEKLFF
.	TRBV12-3/TRBV12-4	.	TRBJ1-5	.	CASSSSGVHQPQHF
many	TRBV29-1	.	TRBJ2-4	TGCAGCGCCGGGACACCCAAAGCCAAAAACATTCAGTACTTC	CSAGTPKAKNIQYF
many	TRBV7-2	.	TRBJ2-7	TGTGCCAGCAGCCAGCCCATGTACGAGCAGTACTTC	CASSQPMYEQYF
.	TRBV6-4	TRBD2	TRBJ2-3	TGTGCCAGCAGTACTAGCGGGGGGGCAGATACGCAGTATTTT	CASSTSGGADTQYF
many	TRBV10-3	.	TRBJ2-6	TGTGCCATCAGTGAGGTTACAGCTGGGGCCAACGTCCTGACTTTC	CAISEVTAGANVLTF
few	TRBV12-3/TRBV12-4	TRBD1	TRBJ1-2	TGTGCCAGCAGTCCCGGGACAGGTTCTAACTATGGCTACACCTTC	CASSPGTGSNYGYTF
few	TRBV7-9	.	TRBJ2-1	TGTGCCAGCAGCTTAGTCCCCTCCTACAATGAGCAGTTCTTC	CASSLVPSYNEQFF
many	TRBV7-2	TRBD2	TRBJ2-7	TGTGCCAGCAGATGGACTAGCGGGAGTCTCTCCTACGAGCAGTACTTC	CASRWTSGSLSYEQYF
many	TRBV28	.	TRBJ1-5	TGTGCCAGCAGCCGTGGACCGGTGAGCAATCAGCCCCAGCATTTT	CASSRGPVSNQPQHF
many	TRBV18	.	TRBJ2-7	TGTGCCAGCTCACCACCGAAGAGGGAGAGCGCAAAGGGCGAGCAGTACTTC	CASSPPKRESAKGEQYF
many	TRBV20-1	.	TRBJ2-1	TGCAGTGCCGTCGACAGGACTGAGCAGTTCTTC	CSAVDRTEQFF
.	TRBV28	TRBD1	TRBJ1-2	TGTGCCAGCAGTTCCCCATCCAGGGGGCCTTATGGTGGCTACACCTTC	CASSSPSRGPYGGYTF
.	TRBV29-1	.	TRBJ2-3	TGCAGCGTTGAAAGGGGCGGAGATACGCAGTATTTT	CSVERGGDTQYF
.	TRBV7-9	.	TRBJ2-4	TGTGCCAGCAGCCCCGGACGGGAAGAAAACATTCAGTACTTC	CASSPGREENIQYF
.	TRBV5-1	.	TRBJ2-5	TGCGCCAGCAGCTTCGGGGAAATAGAGACCCAGTACTTC	CASSFGEIETQYF
few	TRBV18	TRBD1	TRBJ2-1	TGTGCCAGCTCACCAACTGGGACAGGGAGTGAGCAGTTCTTC	CASSPTGTGSEQFF
many	TRBV2	.	TRBJ1-1	TGTGCCAGCAGCGCTGGGCAAACCTCGGCGCGCGCTGAAGCTTTCTTT	CASSAGQTSARAEAFF
.	TRBV12-3/TRBV12-4	.	TRBJ1-1	TGTGCCAGCAGTTTGTCGTACACTGAAGCTTTCTTT	CASSLSYTEAFF
many	TRBV23-1	TRBD1	TRBJ2-1	TGCGCCAGCAGTCAACCTGTAGGGGGCTGGCCTCCTAACAATGAGCAGTTCTTC	CASSQPVGGWPPNNEQFF
many	TRBV11-2	TRBD2	TRBJ2-1	TGTGCCAGCAATTCGGCTAGCGGGAGGGCCACTCTAAATGAGCAGTTCTTC	CASNSASGRATLNEQFF
many	TRBV18	TRBD2	TRBJ2-3	TGTGCCAGCTCACCACTCAGACTAGCGGGACGCACAGATACGCAGTATTTT	CASSPLRLAGRTDTQYF
few	TRBV4-1	TRBD1	TRBJ2-7	TGCGCCAGCAGCCCCCGTCCGGGCAGGGGGAGCTCCTACGAGCAGTACTTC	CASSPRPGRGSSYEQYF
many	TRBV28	.	TRBJ2-7	TGTGCCAGCAGTTTGAGGCAGACGAACTACGAGCAGTACTTC	CASSLRQTNYEQYF
few	TRBV15	TRBD1	TRBJ2-7	TGTGCCACCAGCAGAGAGGACAGGGGAAGGTACGAGCAGTACTTC	CATSREDRGRYEQYF
.	TRBV19	TRBD1	TRBJ2-2	TGTGCCAGTAGTATAGATTTGGGGACAGCGAACACCGGGGAGCTGTTTTTT	CASSIDLGTANTGELFF
many	TRBV7-9	TRBD2	TRBJ2-5	TGTGCCAGCAGTTCCAAGCAGCGGGAACAAGAGACCCAGTACTTC	CASSSKQREQETQYF
few	TRBV4-2	.	TRBJ1-1	TGTGCCAGCAGACCACCGGGGGCCACTGAAGCTTTCTTT	CASRPPGATEAFF
.	TRBV19	TRBD2	TRBJ2-1	TGTGCCACTTGGGGACTAGCGGGAGGCATCTTCAATGAGCAGTTCTTC	CATWGLAGGIFNEQFF
many	TRBV7-8	.	TRBJ2-5	TGTGCCAGCAGCCCCCCGCGGCAAGAGACCCAGTACTTC	CASSPPRQETQYF
few	TRBV28	.	TRBJ2-7	TGTGCCAGCAGTTTATTCGGCAGGCCCTACGAGCAGTACTTC	CASSLFGRPYEQYF
.	TRBV10-3	.	TRBJ2-3	TGTGCCACCATGATGGCAGATACGCAGTATTTT	CATMMADTQYF
few	TRBV5-1	.	TRBJ1-1	TGCGCCAGCAGCTTGGACCCCGGGACACCAACTGAAGCTTTCTTT	CASSLDPGTPTEAFF
many	TRBV6-2/TRBV6-3	TRBD2	TRBJ2-4	TGTGCCAGCAGTCCCCCGGGACTAGCGGGAAATACCAAAAACATTCAGTACTTC	CASSPPGLAGNTKNIQYF
many	TRBV28	.	TRBJ1-6	TGTGCCACCCAGGGTGGGGGGAATTCACCCCTCCACTTT	CATQGGGNSPLHF
few	TRBV5-1	.	TRBJ1-1	TGCGCCAGCAGCTTGGCACCTCTCACAGGGCCTAACACTGAAGCTTTCTTT	CASSLAPLTGPNTEAFF
.	TRBV29-1	.	TRBJ2-3	TGCAGCGTCACAGATACGCAGTATTTT	CSVTDTQYF